The 7 T cell receptor beta chains in this list originate from one sample, sequenced in a study of T cells in localized non-small cell lung cancer. This table comes from immunoSEQ multiplex PCR, and its TCRdb copy is limited to in-frame clones, with some not included. The sample carries about 79,000 clones, approximately 90% recorded once. The source was peripheral blood, collected before any cancer treatment. The receptors were sampled from a woman aged 40 to 75 with stage I squamous cell lung carcinoma.

The chain has TRBV19 and TRBJ2-1, with 10 nucleotides matching TRBD2. Germline-derived CDR1 and CDR2 are LNHDA and SQIVND (reference sequence). CDR3 length equals 16 residues. The V gene end was trimmed by 5 bases and the J gene end by 3 bases; junction bases not matched to a gene: 7. The CDR3 region is CASSLSGGALYNEQFF. In DNA form, the CDR3 reads TGTGCCAGTAGTCTCAGCGGGGGGGCCCTCTACAATGAGCAGTTCTTC.

The rearrangement joins TRBV19 to TRBJ2-7, with TRBD1 identical over 10 bases. The CDR3 has 15 residues. The trim removed 8 bases at V and 1 base at J, leaving 8 bases unmatched. Per germline, CDR1 LNHDA and CDR2 SQIVND (reference sequence). CDR3 region: CASARGGQGSYEQYF. The CDR3 nucleotides read TGTGCCAGTGCCCGCGGGGGACAGGGGTCCTACGAGCAGTACTTC.

The CDR3: CASNAGRTEAFF. CDR3 DNA: TGTGCCAGCAACGCAGGGCGCACTGAAGCTTTCTTT. The chain combines TRBV2 with TRBJ1-1, with D possibly matching TRBD1 (5 bases). Germline CDR1 reads SNHLY; CDR2 reads FYNNEI. Trimming pared 7 bases from V and 4 bases from J, leaving 10 bases between. The CDR3 totals 12 residues.

The CDR3 nucleotides read TGCGCCAGCAGCCACGGACAGGGGAGACACGAGCAGTACTTC. Its protein is CASSHGQGRHEQYF. The rearrangement uses TRBV5-1 and TRBJ2-5, with 9 bases identical to TRBD1. The end of the DNA aligns better with TRBJ2-7, so the J call may be wrong. CDR3 length: 14 residues. The V gene's germline CDR1 is SGHRS and CDR2 YFSETQ.

In this sample, this clone turned up a few times. This sequence joins TRBV4-1 and TRBJ2-1; a weak D match, TRBD2 (6 bases). The CDR3 is made up of 17 amino acids. V lost 1 base, J lost 1 base, and 14 bases lay in between. Germline V CDR1 and CDR2: MGHRA, YSYEKL. Here the CDR3 reads CASSQGGRGASYNEQFF. The CDR3 DNA follows: TGCGCCAGCAGCCAAGGCGGTCGCGGGGCGTCCTACAATGAGCAGTTCTTC.

This clone was observed a single time. The rearrangement links TRBV10-2 to TRBJ1-2, with 8 bases that match TRBD1. Germline-derived CDR1 and CDR2 are WSHSY and SAAADI. The CDR3 spans 18 residues. Trimming at V came to 0 bases and at J to 6 bases, leaving 15 bases not matched to a gene. CDR3 sequence (DNA): TGCGCCAGCAGTGAGTCGATAGTACTTCGAATGGACAGGGATGGCTACACCTTC. It translates to CASSESIVLRMDRDGYTF.

This clone was counted a single time. The chain employs TRBV10-2 and TRBJ1-1; a weak D match, TRBD1 (5 bases). V was trimmed by 6 bases and J by 4 bases, leaving 12 bases between them. The CDR3 contains 13 residues. CDR1 is WSHSY and CDR2 is SAAADI in the germline V gene. Here the CDR3 reads CASSQGQATEAFF. The CDR3 DNA reads TGCGCCAGCAGCCAGGGCCAGGCCACTGAAGCTTTCTTT.